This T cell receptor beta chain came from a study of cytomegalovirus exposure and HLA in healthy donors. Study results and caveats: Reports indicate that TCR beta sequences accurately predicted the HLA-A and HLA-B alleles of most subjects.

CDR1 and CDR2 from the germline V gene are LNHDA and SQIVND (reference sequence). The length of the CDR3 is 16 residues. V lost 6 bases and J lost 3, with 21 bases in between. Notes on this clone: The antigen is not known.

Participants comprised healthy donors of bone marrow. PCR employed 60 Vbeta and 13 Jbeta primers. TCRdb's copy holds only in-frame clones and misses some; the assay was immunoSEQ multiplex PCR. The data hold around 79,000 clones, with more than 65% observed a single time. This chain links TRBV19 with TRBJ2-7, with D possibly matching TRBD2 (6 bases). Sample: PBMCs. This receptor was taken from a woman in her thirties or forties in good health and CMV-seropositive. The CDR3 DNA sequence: TGTGCCAGTAGCTCGAAAATATGGGGCGGGAACTACGAGCAGTACTTC. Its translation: CASSSKIWGGNYEQYF.